This is a list of T cell receptor beta chains from one sample in a study of T-cell memory formation after mild COVID-19. TCRdb used MiXCR to reprocess the 5' RACE reads, holding one entry per CDR3 protein. Seen here are 98,000 or so distinct CDR3 sequences, roughly a sixth observed once, and the top ten hold about 6%. Sample: PBMCs or a T cell subset sorted from them (not recorded which). These receptors were taken from a man aged 18 to 30 who had mild COVID-19 (a few samples of this study predate the infection). Cell type and time point are not known. CDR3s include the opening cysteine and the closing phenylalanine or tryptophan. A D gene is named only where the DNA matches it firmly. Some rows mark clone size as missing; the rest say once, few, many or name a class of expanded clone.

J,V,D,size,CDR3,DNA
TRBJ2-2,TRBV7-3,-,-,CASGPPSSGTGNTGELFF,TGTGCCAGCGGGCCGCCCTCCAGCGGGACAGGGAACACCGGGGAGCTGTTTTTT
TRBJ1-1,TRBV7-2,TRBD1,-,CASSPRTGASGAFF,TGTGCCAGCAGCCCGAGGACAGGGGCCAGTGGAGCTTTCTTT
TRBJ2-7,TRBV9,-,-,CASSPRVSHEQYF,TGTGCCAGCAGCCCGAGGGTCTCCCACGAGCAGTACTTC
TRBJ2-1,TRBV5-1,-,many,CASSGYFRDEQFF,TGCGCCAGCAGCGGATATTTTAGGGATGAGCAGTTCTTC
TRBJ2-1,TRBV20-1,TRBD2,few,CSATSSGELFVHNEQFF,TGCAGTGCTACGTCCAGCGGGGAGCTATTTGTCCACAATGAGCAGTTCTTC
TRBJ1-3,TRBV7-2,-,few,CASSLNTVAVSSGNTIYF,TGTGCCAGCAGCTTGAACACGGTTGCTGTTAGCTCTGGAAACACCATATATTTT
TRBJ2-6,TRBV7-2,-,-,CASSFGGQGANVLTF,TGTGCCAGCAGCTTTGGGGGGCAAGGGGCCAACGTCCTGACTTTC
TRBJ2-5,TRBV7-2,-,-,CASSLADGVETQYF,TGTGCCAGCAGCTTAGCGGACGGTGTGGAGACCCAGTACTTC
TRBJ2-2,TRBV20-1,-,-,CSARDYGGVTGELFF,TGCAGTGCTAGAGATTATGGGGGTGTCACCGGGGAGCTGTTTTTT
TRBJ1-1,TRBV12-3/TRBV12-4,TRBD1,-,CASRHQTGLNTEAFF,TGTGCCAGCAGACATCAGACAGGGTTGAACACTGAAGCTTTCTTT
TRBJ1-2,TRBV7-3,TRBD1,-,CASSPEQGALVGGYTF,TGTGCCAGCAGCCCGGAACAGGGGGCTCTCGTGGGGGGCTACACCTTC
TRBJ2-2,TRBV5-1,-,few,CASSPDGVNTGELFF,TGCGCCAGCAGCCCGGACGGGGTTAACACCGGGGAGCTGTTTTTT
TRBJ2-7,TRBV4-2,-,-,CASSQAVGPLWGEQYF,TGTGCCAGCAGCCAAGCCGTAGGACCCCTCTGGGGAGAGCAGTACTTC
TRBJ1-1,TRBV12-3/TRBV12-4,TRBD1,-,CASTDLTGGNTEAFF,TGTGCCAGCACCGACCTGACAGGGGGTAACACTGAAGCTTTCTTT
TRBJ2-2,TRBV7-2,-,few,CASSRRAGHVGGELFF,TGTGCCAGCAGCCGTAGGGCGGGTCACGTTGGTGGGGAGCTGTTTTTT
TRBJ1-1,TRBV6-2/TRBV6-3,TRBD1,few,CASGDTGGSNTEAFF,TGTGCCAGCGGAGACACAGGGGGCAGCAACACTGAAGCTTTCTTT
TRBJ2-3,TRBV7-9,-,-,CASSEGPGGRDTQYF,TGTGCCAGCAGCGAGGGACCCGGAGGTAGAGATACGCAGTATTTT
TRBJ2-5,TRBV18,-,-,CASSGSAGGETQYF,TGTGCCAGCTCTGGCAGCGCCGGAGGGGAGACCCAGTACTTC
TRBJ1-2,TRBV12-3/TRBV12-4,-,-,CASSSQTGIYGYTF,TGTGCCAGCAGTTCTCAAACAGGGATCTATGGCTACACCTTC
TRBJ1-6,TRBV6-6,-,-,CASGEQGVGSPLHF,TGTGCCAGCGGGGAACAGGGAGTAGGTTCACCCCTCCACTTT
TRBJ1-4,TRBV20-1,-,-,CSARDPTRAEKLFF,TGCAGTGCTAGAGATCCTACTCGGGCGGAAAAACTGTTTTTT
TRBJ2-5,TRBV11-2,-,-,CASSLHSPQETQYF,TGTGCCAGCAGCTTACACAGCCCCCAAGAGACCCAGTACTTC